These 21 T cell receptor beta chains were sequenced from one sample in a study of OX40 agonist ivuxolimab in advanced cancers. Assay: immunoSEQ multiplex PCR; the TCRdb copy retains only in-frame clones and omits some. This table holds approximately 120,000 clones, less than 95% found once. The sequencing used CD4+ or CD8+ T cells sorted from blood, collected in a trial of the OX40 agonist ivuxolimab. Receptors were obtained from an adult with an advanced solid tumor such as melanoma, head and neck, liver or kidney cancer.

V and J are TRBV28 and TRBJ2-2, with D unclear. The V gene lost 6 bases and the J gene lost 3 bases, with 8 bases spanning the gap. The CDR3 is 13 residues long. Germline V lookup: CDR1 MDHEN, CDR2 SYDVKM. DNA for the CDR3: TGTGCCAGCAGCCTCCTTCACACCGGGGAGCTGTTTTTT. Protein: CASSLLHTGELFF.

The chain is built from TRBV7-2 and TRBJ2-7, with TRBD2 as a possible D gene (6 bases). Looked up from germline, CDR1 is SGHTA and CDR2 is FQGNSA. CDR3 length: 15 residues. V was clipped by 3 bases and J by 11 bases, with 23 bases between them. CDR3 residues: CASSLRDGSPAREYF. The CDR3 DNA reads as TGTGCCAGCAGCTTGCGGGACGGCTCGCCAGCTCGGGAGTACTTC.

This chain joins TRBV11-1 and TRBJ2-5, with TRBD1 matching over 7 bases. V lost 4 bases, J lost 4 bases, and 9 bases stayed unmatched. The germline V gene has CDR1 SGHAT and CDR2 FQDESV (reference sequence). CDR3 length equals 15 residues. DNA for the CDR3: TGTGCCAGCAGCTCCCCGACAGGGCCAGGAGAGACCCAGTACTTC. It codes for CASSSPTGPGETQYF.

This sequence joins TRBV18 and TRBJ2-7, with D possibly called TRBD1 or TRBD2 (6 bases each). The CDR3 spans 13 residues. The V and J ends lost 3 bases and 6 bases respectively, with 12 bases between them. Germline assignment: CDR1 KGHSH and CDR2 LQKENI. The CDR3 DNA sequence: TGTGCCAGCTCACCCGGCGAGGGGGGCGAGCAGTACTTC. This encodes CASSPGEGGEQYF.

The chain has TRBV28 and TRBJ2-7; D remains unclear. This CDR3 is built from 14 residues. V was pared by 6 bases and J by 2 bases, with 14 bases between. Germline CDR1 and CDR2: MDHEN and SYDVKM. CDR3 in amino acids: CASSSPDGTYEQYF. The CDR3 region has the DNA TGTGCCAGCAGCAGCCCGGACGGTACCTACGAGCAGTACTTC.

CDR3 DNA: TGTGCCAGCAGCTCAGTTTTCAGGGATGAGCAGTTCTTC. Amino acid sequence: CASSSVFRDEQFF. The V and J genes are TRBV5-4 and TRBJ2-1, with a weak D call TRBD1 (5 bases). The germline gives CDR1 SGHNT, CDR2 YYREEE (reference sequence). The V end was cut by 3 bases, the J end by 8 bases, with 12 bases between. The CDR3 is made up of 13 amino acids. Looking up the rest from reference TRBV5-4 and TRBJ2-1 gives the full variable domain: ETGVTQSPTHLIKTRGQQVTLRCSSQSGHNTVSWYQQALGQGPQFIFQYYREEENGRGNFPPRFSGLQFPNYSSELNVNALELDDSALYLCASSSVFRDEQFFGPGTRLTVL.

This rearrangement joins TRBV10-3 to TRBJ2-3; 7 bases line up with TRBD1. Germline trimming cut 2 bases from V and 6 bases from J; bases unmatched to any gene: 2. Looked up from germline, CDR1 is ENHRY and CDR2 is SYGVKD. This CDR3 is built from 13 residues. CDR3 nucleotides: TGTGCCATCAGTGAGAAACAGGGGGATACGCAGTATTTT. This translates into CAISEKQGDTQYF.

This chain links TRBV4-3 with TRBJ2-7; 7 bases align to TRBD1. The V and J ends lost 1 base and 0 bases, in that order; junction bases with no gene match: 9. The CDR3 consists of 17 residues. Germline V gene data show CDR1 as LGHNA and CDR2 as YSLEER. The CDR3 region is CASSQGVEGQSSYEQYF. CDR3 sequence (DNA): TGCGCCAGCAGCCAAGGGGTAGAGGGACAGTCCTCCTACGAGCAGTACTTC.

The chain has TRBV25-1 and TRBJ2-1, with 9 nucleotides matching TRBD1. Germline CDR1 reads MGHDK; CDR2 reads SYGVNS. This CDR3 has 14 amino acids. The junction had 6 bases not matched to a gene; V was cut back by 4 bases and J by 8 bases. The CDR3 region has the DNA TGTGCCAGCAGTGTGGGACAGGGATATTATGAGCAGTTCTTC. It specifies CASSVGQGYYEQFF. Combining the CDR3 with reference TRBV25-1 and TRBJ2-1 gives the whole variable domain EADIYQTPRYLVIGTGKKITLECSQTMGHDKMYWYQQDPGMELHLIHYSYGVNSTEKGDLSSESTVSRIRTEHFPLTLESARPSHTSQYLCASSVGQGYYEQFFGPGTRLTVL.

The gene calls are TRBV19 and TRBJ2-2; D call uncertain. In germline, CDR1 is LNHDA, CDR2 SQIVND (reference sequence). The V gene lost 4 bases and the J gene lost 2 bases, with 20 bases spanning the gap. The CDR3 contains 18 residues. CDR3 bases: TGTGCCAGTAGTAGGCAAGCGACAAGCCATGATAACACCGGGGAGCTGTTTTTT. Protein: CASSRQATSHDNTGELFF. Filled out from reference TRBV19 and TRBJ2-2, the complete variable domain reads DGGITQSPKYLFRKEGQNVTLSCEQNLNHDAMYWYRQDPGQGLRLIYYSQIVNDFQKGDIAEGYSVSREKKESFPLTVTSAQKNPTAFYLCASSRQATSHDNTGELFFGEGSRLTVL.

V usage is TRBV7-3 and J usage is TRBJ1-3; D not resolved. Germline V lookup: CDR1 SGHTA, CDR2 FQGTGA. The length of the CDR3 is 15 residues. V was cut by 5 bases and J by 4 bases, with 15 bases left in between. The chain's CDR3 is CASSAAWTAGNTIYF. CDR3 bases: TGTGCCAGCAGCGCGGCCTGGACGGCCGGAAACACCATATATTTT.

V is TRBV28 and J is TRBJ2-2; tentatively, D is TRBD1 (7 bases). This CDR3 is 15 amino acids long. The germline V and J ends were trimmed by 6 bases and 3 bases, with 14 bases remaining between them. Germline loops: CDR1 MDHEN, CDR2 SYDVKM. CDR3 sequence: CASSETGRHTGELFF. In DNA form, the CDR3 reads TGTGCCAGCAGCGAGACAGGGAGGCACACCGGGGAGCTGTTTTTT.

This chain connects TRBV29-1 to TRBJ2-3; D remains unclear. The V end lost 8 bases, the J end lost 4 bases, and 10 bases lay between the germline ends. The length of the CDR3 is 11 residues. Germline V gives CDR1 SQVTM, CDR2 ANQGSEA. CDR3 coding DNA: TGCAGCCTGATACAGTCAGATACGCAGTATTTT. It encodes CSLIQSDTQYF.

This CDR3 reads CASSSLGTSGSSYNEQFF. The CDR3 DNA reads TGCGCCAGCAGCTCCCTTGGGACTAGCGGGAGCTCCTACAATGAGCAGTTCTTC. The chain recombines TRBV5-1 with TRBJ2-1; 14 bases match TRBD2. This CDR3 region has 18 residues. Per the germline V gene, CDR1 is SGHRS and CDR2 is YFSETQ. V trimming: 3 bases; J trimming: 0 bases; junction bases outside the gene matches: 5.

The V call is TRBV19, the J call TRBJ2-2; D is unclear. The length of the CDR3 is 17 residues. V was cut by 3 bases and J by 8 bases, with 22 bases left in between. Germline values: CDR1 LNHDA, CDR2 SQIVND (reference sequence). Here the CDR3 DNA reads TGTGCCAGTAGTATCGGTGGCGCGATAGATACCCCGGGGGAGCTGTTTTTT. Translated: CASSIGGAIDTPGELFF. The full variable domain, completed using reference TRBV19 and TRBJ2-2, is DGGITQSPKYLFRKEGQNVTLSCEQNLNHDAMYWYRQDPGQGLRLIYYSQIVNDFQKGDIAEGYSVSREKKESFPLTVTSAQKNPTAFYLCASSIGGAIDTPGELFFGEGSRLTVL.

The rearrangement uses TRBV6-6 and TRBJ2-5; D ambiguous. Per germline, CDR1 MNHNY and CDR2 SVGAGI (reference sequence). CDR3 size: 13 residues. With 7 bases removed from V and 1 base from J, the gap between germline ends came to 10 bases. The CDR3 DNA reads TGTGCCAGCACCAAACAAGCCCAAGAGACCCAGTACTTC. Residues: CASTKQAQETQYF.

This chain joins TRBV30 and TRBJ2-3; TRBD2 matches at 7 bases. The CDR3 contains 13 residues. Germline CDR1 is GTSNPN and CDR2 is SVGIG (reference sequence). With V trimmed by 7 bases and J by 7 bases, 11 bases remained unmatched. The CDR3 nucleotides are TGTGCCTCATCCTCCAGCGGGGCTAATACGCAGTATTTT. Protein sequence: CASSSSGANTQYF.

In DNA form, the CDR3 reads TGTGCCAGCAGCCAAGACGTTAGCGGGAGTAGCTACGAGCAGTACTTC. Translating gives CASSQDVSGSSYEQYF. The chain has TRBV4-2 and TRBJ2-7; 9 positions match TRBD2. The V segment lost 0 bases and the J segment 3 bases; nucleotides outside the gene matches: 6. Germline values: CDR1 LGHNA, CDR2 YNFKEQ. The CDR3 runs 16 residues.

V usage is TRBV5-4 and J usage is TRBJ2-3; the D is unclear. V was clipped by 4 bases and J by 7 bases, with 13 bases between them. Germline V gene data show CDR1 as SGHNT and CDR2 as YYREEE (reference sequence). This CDR3 is built from 13 residues. The CDR3 DNA follows: TGTGCCAGCAGCCCGCCGGCGATGTATACGCAGTATTTT. This translates into CASSPPAMYTQYF.

The chain employs TRBV25-1 and TRBJ2-7; no clear D. This CDR3 is 12 amino acids long. Per germline, CDR1 MGHDK and CDR2 SYGVNS. Trimming shortened V by 9 bases and J by 0 bases, and 9 bases separated the two germline ends. The CDR3, as DNA: TGTGCCAGTACTTTCGGCTCCTACGAGCAGTACTTC. Translated, it gives CASTFGSYEQYF.

Regarding this clone: One end of the junction fails to match germline, which may point to a read error. This chain links TRBV14 with TRBJ2-7, with 13 bases matching TRBD2. Germline V lookup: CDR1 SGHDN, CDR2 FVKESK. The CDR3 runs to 17 residues. CDR3 region: CASSQGGTSGMAYVQYF. The CDR3 DNA is TGTGCCAGCAGCCAAGGTGGGACTAGCGGGATGGCCTACGTGCAGTACTTC.